The 12 T cell receptor beta chains below were found in one sample sequenced in a study of blood T cell repertoires in COVID-19. Produced via immunoSEQ multiplex PCR; TCRdb's table is partial and in-frame only. The sample shows about 250,000 clones, about 86% of them seen only once. The material sequenced was peripheral blood. Receptors originate from a man older than 75 with acute or convalescent COVID-19.

This clone has only one observation. The V and J genes are TRBV7-2 and TRBJ2-5; 8 bases are a match to TRBD2. This CDR3 has 14 amino acids. CDR1 and CDR2 (germline): SGHTA, FQGNSA. With 1 base clipped from V and 7 bases from J, the junction kept 5 bases outside the gene matches. CDR3 coding DNA: TGTGCCAGCAGCTTAGACGGGGGGGCCCGGACCCAGTACTTC. Residues: CASSLDGGARTQYF.

This clone appeared a single time. For the CDR3, the DNA is TGCGCCAGCAGCACCGGGGGATATGAGACCCAGTACTTC. It yields the protein CASSTGGYETQYF. This chain joins TRBV5-1 and TRBJ2-5, with D perhaps TRBD2 (6 bases). The V end was cut by 4 bases, the J end by 5 bases, with 12 bases between. The V gene's germline CDR1 is SGHRS and CDR2 YFSETQ. The CDR3 consists of 13 residues.

This chain joins TRBV4-2 and TRBJ1-6, with D possibly matching TRBD1 (5 bases). Germline V gene data show CDR1 as LGHNA and CDR2 as YNFKEQ. The germline V and J ends were trimmed by 1 base and 6 bases, with 16 bases remaining between them. The CDR3 is made up of 17 amino acids. The CDR3 DNA reads as TGTGCCAGCAGCCAAGTGCTGGGGCGCGGGGGTAATTCACCCCTCCACTTT. Residues: CASSQVLGRGGNSPLHF.

About this clone itself: Other DNA sequences of this sample code for an identical CDR3. The rearrangement uses TRBV2 and TRBJ1-5, with 7 bases aligning to TRBD1. The germline gives CDR1 SNHLY, CDR2 FYNNEI. The CDR3 spans 13 residues. The V and J ends lost 4 bases and 4 bases, in that order; junction bases with no gene match: 1. The CDR3 loop is CASSGTGNQPQHF. CDR3 coding DNA: TGTGCCAGCAGTGGGACAGGAAATCAGCCCCAGCATTTT.

V usage is TRBV5-1 and J usage is TRBJ2-1; 9 positions agree with TRBD1. Germline CDR1 and CDR2: SGHRS and YFSETQ. J gave up 9 bases and V 4 bases, and 11 bases lay outside the gene matches. The CDR3 extends over 15 amino acids. This chain's CDR3 is CASSMGTGSLAEQFF. DNA for the CDR3: TGCGCCAGCAGCATGGGGACAGGGTCGTTGGCTGAGCAGTTCTTC.

V gene TRBV5-1 combines with J gene TRBJ2-7; 12 bases map to TRBD1. Per the germline V gene, CDR1 is SGHRS and CDR2 is YFSETQ. J was trimmed by 6 bases and V by 5 bases; bases with no gene match: 12. This CDR3 is built from 16 residues. The CDR3 DNA is TGCGCCAGCAGTCCCGGGACAGGGGGCTGGAAGGGCGAGCAGTACTTC. It specifies CASSPGTGGWKGEQYF. The entire variable domain, with the rest obtained from reference TRBV5-1 and TRBJ2-7, is as follows: KAGVTQTPRYLIKTRGQQVTLSCSPISGHRSVSWYQQTPGQGLQFLFEYFSETQRNKGNFPGRFSGRQFSNSRSEMNVSTLELGDSALYLCASSPGTGGWKGEQYFGPGTRLTVT.

The chain is built from TRBV5-1 and TRBJ1-2; D gene ambiguous. Germline CDR1 SGHRS, CDR2 YFSETQ. The CDR3 has 11 residues. V was pared by 0 bases and J by 7 bases, with 4 bases between. The DNA for the CDR3 is TGCGCCAGCAGCTTGGCGGGTGGCTACACCTTC. It yields the protein CASSLAGGYTF.

V usage is TRBV28 and J usage is TRBJ2-7, with 8 positions matching TRBD2. This CDR3 contains 15 residues. Germline-derived CDR1 and CDR2 are MDHEN and SYDVKM. The trim removed 4 bases at V and 3 bases at J, leaving 8 bases unmatched. The CDR3 here is CASSSPGGAFYEQYF. The CDR3 DNA reads as TGTGCCAGCAGTTCCCCGGGAGGGGCCTTCTACGAGCAGTACTTC.

The rearrangement joins TRBV2 to TRBJ1-4, with TRBD1 matching over 7 bases. Germline lookup yields CDR1 SNHLY and CDR2 FYNNEI. This CDR3 is built from 15 residues. J gave up 3 bases and V 4 bases, and 5 bases lay outside the gene matches. CDR3 loop: CASSGQGLANEKLFF. The CDR3 DNA is TGTGCCAGCAGTGGACAGGGACTAGCTAATGAAAAACTGTTTTTT.

The chain links TRBV5-1 to TRBJ2-7, with 9 bases lining up with TRBD2. This CDR3 is built from 15 residues. With 0 bases clipped from V and 7 bases from J, the junction kept 8 bases outside the gene matches. The germline V gene has CDR1 SGHRS and CDR2 YFSETQ. The CDR3 DNA is TGCGCCAGCAGCTTGGAGGCTAGCGGGACGAAGGAGCAGTACTTC. Translated: CASSLEASGTKEQYF.

The rearrangement uses TRBV19 and TRBJ1-2, with D possibly TRBD1 on 6 matching bases. Germline V gene data show CDR1 as LNHDA and CDR2 as SQIVND (reference sequence). The CDR3 sequence is 16 residues long. V was cut by 5 bases and J by 4 bases, with 20 bases left in between. In DNA form, the CDR3 reads TGTGCCAGTAGTGCGGAGGCCCCGGGGGGCGTCTATGGCTACACCTTC. Protein: CASSAEAPGGVYGYTF.

The V call is TRBV2, the J call TRBJ1-1; 9 nucleotides line up with TRBD1. This CDR3 region has 16 residues. V shed 6 bases and J 1 base; nucleotides not matched to a gene: 9. From germline, CDR1 is SNHLY and CDR2 FYNNEI. The CDR3 DNA sequence: TGTGCCAGCAGAGATCTGGACAGGGGAGGGAACACTGAAGCTTTCTTT. Translating gives CASRDLDRGGNTEAFF.